This T cell receptor (beta chain) was found in a study of blood T cell repertoires in COVID-19. Looking at the study overall: PBMCs, B-cell-depleted T cells, or T cells were the source of the cDNA or gDNA that made up the material.

Some clones are missing from TCRdb's copy, which holds only in-frame ones; the method was immunoSEQ multiplex PCR. The sample lists around 150,000 clones, roughly 80% seen once, with around 3.7% in the top ten. Donors of Cohort 3 who recovered were those that had two negative PCRs, clearance, or symptom resolution. Germline V gene sequence: CDR1 LGHDT, CDR2 YNNKEL (reference sequence). The CDR3 spans 14 residues. Trimming removed 4 bases from V and 3 bases from J, with 12 bases in between. This receptor was identified in a woman in her sixties who had recovered from COVID-19. The chain couples TRBV3-1 (or the pseudogene TRBV3-2) to TRBJ2-5; D unresolved. Sequencing was carried out using PBMCs or T cells enriched from blood (not recorded which). The DNA of the CDR3 is TGTGCCAGCAGCCCGCCCTATAATAAAGAGACCCAGTACTTC. Translated: CASSPPYNKETQYF.